This section outlines one T cell receptor (beta chain) sequence together with its context. Antigen unknown. This sample includes further DNA sequences coding for the same CDR3. The sample comes from a study of T cell responses to AZD1222 COVID-19 vaccine. General study points: Repertoire samples came only from after the peak T cell response. The donor group comprised mostly white British people and more females; the analysis possibly underestimated clonal diversity.

Measured with immunoSEQ multiplex PCR; TCRdb has only the in-frame clones, and not every one. The sample contains some 190,000 clones, about 93% of which appear only once. The CDR3 has 12 residues. V dropped 3 bases and J dropped 7 bases, with 4 bases sitting between them. The source is an adult who received the AZD1222 COVID-19 vaccine. The rearrangement joins TRBV12-3 or TRBV12-4 to TRBJ1-6; D unclear. The specimen comprised peripheral blood, sampled 28 days after the second AZD1222 dose. The CDR3 reads CASSFPNSPLHF. The CDR3 bases are TGTGCCAGCAGTTTTCCGAATTCACCCCTCCACTTT.